This is a list of T cell receptor beta chains from one sample in a study of blood T cell repertoires in COVID-19. Measured with immunoSEQ multiplex PCR; TCRdb has only the in-frame clones, and not every one. Of 300,000 to 400,000 clones in the sample, approximately 92% were seen once. Sequenced input: PBMCs or T cells enriched from blood (not recorded which). The receptors here all came from a man between 18 and 29 years old who had recovered from COVID-19. Both conserved end residues are part of each CDR3. Fields, in order: V gene, clone size, J gene, D gene, CDR3 DNA, CDR3 protein. D genes are given only for firm matches. Size is stated for part of the rows, as once, few or many counts, or as a class when the clone is expanded.

TRBV9	-	TRBJ1-2	-	TGTGCCAGCAGCGTCACGGACACCTCCCCCTATGGCTACACCTTC	CASSVTDTSPYGYTF
TRBV5-1	once	TRBJ1-4	TRBD1	TGCGCCAGCAGCTGGAGGACAGGGACCGGCACTAATGAAAAACTGTTTTTT	CASSWRTGTGTNEKLFF
TRBV14	-	TRBJ2-2	-	TGTGCCAGCGGACAGTTGGGCCCCGGGGAGCTGTTTTTT	CASGQLGPGELFF
TRBV5-4	-	TRBJ1-3	-	TGTGCCAGCAGCTTGGGGGCCTCTGGAAACACCATATATTTT	CASSLGASGNTIYF
TRBV10-1	few	TRBJ1-1	-	TGCGCCAGCAGTGAGCAGGTGGGGAACACTGAAGCTTTCTTT	CASSEQVGNTEAFF
TRBV7-3	once	TRBJ1-2	TRBD1	TGTGCCAGCAGCCTCGGACAGGGGTATGGCTACACCTTC	CASSLGQGYGYTF
TRBV6-4	-	TRBJ2-6	-	TGTGCCAGCAGTGATGGGACTGCTGGGGCCAACGTCCTGACTTTC	CASSDGTAGANVLTF
TRBV30	-	TRBJ2-5	TRBD2	TGTGCCTGGGGGTTGGGGGGGGACCAGTACTTC	CAWGLGGDQYF
TRBV18	-	TRBJ1-4	TRBD1	TGTGCCAGCTCCCCCGACAAAAGGGGGCCCACTAATGAAAAACTGTTTTTT	CASSPDKRGPTNEKLFF
TRBV5-1	-	TRBJ1-2	-	TGCGCCAGCAGCCTCTATTCCTTCTATGGCTACACCTTC	CASSLYSFYGYTF
TRBV11-2	-	TRBJ1-3	-	TGTGCCAGCAGCTTAGTCACTCATTACTCTGGAAACACCATATATTTT	CASSLVTHYSGNTIYF
TRBV5-1	-	TRBJ2-1	TRBD1	TGCGCCAGCAGCTTGGATCTCTGGACAGGGGTAAATGAGCAGTTCTTC	CASSLDLWTGVNEQFF
TRBV29-1	-	TRBJ2-1	-	TGCAGCGTCCGAGGAACCGACTTAAGCCCGGGACATACCTACAATGAGCAGTTCTTC	CSVRGTDLSPGHTYNEQFF
TRBV6-1	few	TRBJ1-6	-	TGTGCCAGCAGTGAAACGGGACTGCCTTTTAGTTCACCCCTCCACTTT	CASSETGLPFSSPLHF
TRBV7-8	-	TRBJ2-5	-	TGTGCCAGCAGCTTATCTGCGGGGTGGGCCGAAGAGACCCAGTACTTC	CASSLSAGWAEETQYF
TRBV3-1/TRBV3-2	-	TRBJ2-1	TRBD2	TGTGCCAGCAGCCGTCTAGCGGGAGTAGCCTACAATGAGCAGTTCTTC	CASSRLAGVAYNEQFF
TRBV18	-	TRBJ2-7	-	TGTGCCAGCTCACCAGGACTACCCACAACCTACGAGCAGTACTTC	CASSPGLPTTYEQYF
TRBV6-6	few	TRBJ2-7	-	TGTGCCAGCAGCCCGGCGAGGTACGAGCAGTACTTC	CASSPARYEQYF
TRBV2	-	TRBJ1-6	-	TGTGCCAGCAGTGAAGGAATGAGGGATTCACCCCTCCACTTT	CASSEGMRDSPLHF
TRBV18	-	TRBJ2-1	TRBD1	TGTGCCAGCTCTCCACCCGGGACAGGGGCTTTCAATGAGCAGTTCTTC	CASSPPGTGAFNEQFF
TRBV29-1	-	TRBJ2-1	-	TGCAGCGTCGGAGGCGGAGGCAATGAGCAGTTCTTC	CSVGGGGNEQFF
TRBV28	-	TRBJ2-7	-	TGTGCCAGCAGTCAAACCTACGAGCAGTACTTC	CASSQTYEQYF
TRBV14	-	TRBJ1-2	TRBD1	TGTGCCAGCAACCGACAGGGGCAGGGTGGCTACACCTTC	CASNRQGQGGYTF
TRBV5-8	once	TRBJ2-1	TRBD1	TGTGCCAGCAGTCAGGGACAGACCTACCTCCATGAGCAGTTCTTC	CASSQGQTYLHEQFF
TRBV5-4	-	TRBJ1-1	TRBD1	TGTGCCAGCAGCTATCAAAGGGGGCTGGGGGCCACTGAAGCTTTCTTT	CASSYQRGLGATEAFF
TRBV5-6	once	TRBJ2-1	-	TGTGCCAGCAGCTTGGCCACGTCGACTAGGACTGAGCAGTTCTTC	CASSLATSTRTEQFF
TRBV30	few	TRBJ1-1	-	TGTGCCTGGAGTGTAAGCAGGGATCTATTAGCTTTCTTT	CAWSVSRDLLAFF
TRBV4-1	-	TRBJ2-7	TRBD1	TGCGCCAGCAGCCAAGCAGGGACAGAGAACTACGAGCAGTACTTC	CASSQAGTENYEQYF
TRBV7-3	-	TRBJ2-6	-	TGTGCCAGCAGCTTAGGCGCTGGGGCCGGGGCCAACGTCCTGACTTTC	CASSLGAGAGANVLTF
TRBV7-9	once	TRBJ1-2	TRBD1	TGTGCCAGCAGCTCCCGACAGGGGTATGGCTACACCTTC	CASSSRQGYGYTF
TRBV10-3	-	TRBJ1-3	-	TGTGCCATCAGTGAGTCGGGTGCGGGTGAAGGAAACACCATATATTTT	CAISESGAGEGNTIYF